The 11 T cell receptor beta chains below all came from one sample that was sequenced in a study of regulatory T cells in long-lasting Graves disease. The TCR beta library used iRepertoire HTBI primers with Arm-PCR amplification of CDR3. MiXCR, applied by TCRdb to the multiplex PCR reads, yields one record per CDR3 protein. The sample includes 400,000 to 500,000 distinct CDR3 sequences, under 25% seen only once; the top ten take 7.8%. Time point indicated: persistent/refractory GD, antithyroid drugs over 5 years with positive TRAb. The authors made the TCR library using RNA they extracted from PBMCs. The starting material was peripheral blood mononuclear cells (PBMCs), obtained when the disease was refractory, from a patient treated with antithyroid drugs. These receptors were obtained from a female donor with Graves disease.

The chain joins TRBV4-1 to TRBJ1-6, with a possible D match to TRBD1 (5 bases). Per germline, CDR1 MGHRA and CDR2 YSYEKL. Between the trimmed V and J ends, which lost 3 bases and 9 bases, there was a span of 12 bases. CDR3 length: 14 residues. The CDR3: CASSQPDSFSPLHF. The DNA of the CDR3 is TGCGCCAGCAGCCAGCCTGACAGTTTTTCACCCCTCCACTTT.

This clonotype has only a few counts. The chain couples TRBV28 to TRBJ2-7; TRBD2 might be the D (5 bases). The CDR3 length is 14 residues. Trimming took 7 bases from V and 5 from J, leaving 18 bases between them. Germline V lookup: CDR1 MDHEN, CDR2 SYDVKM. CDR3 DNA sequence: TGTGCCAGCAAAGCACTAGTCTCATTCGACGAGCAGTACTTC. Translating it yields CASKALVSFDEQYF.

This rearrangement joins TRBV7-8 to TRBJ2-7; D call uncertain. In germline, CDR1 is SGHVS, CDR2 FQNEAQ. The germline V and J ends were trimmed by 2 bases and 0 bases, with 14 bases remaining between them. The CDR3 runs 16 residues. CDR3 in amino acids: CASSLFAAIGSYEQYF. In DNA form, the CDR3 reads TGTGCCAGCAGCTTATTTGCGGCTATCGGCTCCTACGAGCAGTACTTC.

In this sample, this clonotype turned up many times. The chain carries TRBV11-2 and TRBJ2-7; unclear D gene. Germline CDR1 and CDR2: SGHAT and FQNNGV. The CDR3 runs 15 residues. V was shortened by 5 bases and J by 6 bases, with 20 bases between the two germline ends. CDR3 DNA sequence: TGTGCCAGCAGCAGCGACATACGGGCGTCGGGCGAGCAGTACTTC. It yields the protein CASSSDIRASGEQYF.

The J gene is TRBJ1-2, the V gene TRBV29-1; D gene uncertain. The CDR3 contains 9 residues. The germline V gene has CDR1 SQVTM and CDR2 ANQGSEA. Trimming took 3 bases from V and 6 from J, leaving 2 bases between them. DNA of the CDR3: TGCAGCGTTGATCATGGCTACACCTTC. Translating it yields CSVDHGYTF.

The chain is built from TRBV4-3 and TRBJ2-7; D perhaps matches TRBD2 (6 bases). The germline V gene has CDR1 LGHNA and CDR2 YSLEER. The V and J ends lost 1 base and 1 base respectively, with 14 bases between them. This CDR3 is 16 amino acids long. The DNA of the CDR3 is TGCGCCAGCAGCCAAGGGGAGGACTGGGGTTCCTACGAGCAGTACTTC. It codes for CASSQGEDWGSYEQYF.

Many counts were recorded for this clonotype. The chain combines TRBV11-3 with TRBJ2-5, with unresolved D. CDR1 and CDR2 (germline): SGHNT, YENEEA. V was cut by 0 bases and J by 4 bases, with 6 bases left in between. The CDR3 extends over 13 amino acids. The CDR3 sequence is CASSLDSRETQYF. The CDR3 DNA sequence: TGTGCCAGCAGCTTAGACTCGAGAGAGACCCAGTACTTC.

The chain is built from TRBV3-1 and TRBJ2-7; D is unresolved. V lost 4 bases and J 0 bases, leaving 10 bases between the germline ends. Germline-derived CDR1 and CDR2 are LGHDT and YNNKEL (reference sequence). The CDR3 spans 14 residues. CDR3 protein: CASSLTSSSYEQYF. The CDR3 DNA reads as TGTGCCAGCAGCCTGACATCGAGCTCCTACGAGCAGTACTTC.

This clonotype came up many times. The gene calls are TRBV19 and TRBJ1-2; TRBD1 aligns across 7 bases. The trim removed 7 bases at V and 4 bases at J, leaving 9 bases unmatched. This CDR3 contains 14 residues. Germline CDR1 is LNHDA and CDR2 is SQIVND (reference sequence). The CDR3 spells CASKPTGRSYGYTF. The CDR3 coding sequence is TGTGCCAGTAAGCCGACAGGGAGGAGCTATGGCTACACCTTC.

For this clonotype: A clone one base away is much larger, so this may be a read error. Since the CDR3 does not end with the conserved phenylalanine or tryptophan, this likely comes from a read error. The chain recombines TRBV30 with TRBJ1-2; tentative D call: TRBD1 (6 bases). CDR3 size: 12 residues. The ends were cut back, 2 bases at V and 8 bases at J, with 12 bases in the middle. Germline assignment: CDR1 GTSNPN and CDR2 SVGIG (reference sequence). CDR3 amino acids: CAWSPQGRGYTL. The CDR3 DNA reads TGTGCCTGGAGTCCACAGGGACGGGGCTACACCCTC.

This clonotype was observed at least ten times. J is TRBJ1-5 and V is TRBV11-2, with D unclear. Trimming stripped 0 bases from V and 0 bases from J, with 6 bases between. Germline CDR1 SGHAT, CDR2 FQNNGV. The CDR3 is made up of 15 amino acids. CDR3 region: CASSLDLGSNQPQHF. The CDR3 DNA follows: TGTGCCAGCAGCTTAGATCTTGGTAGCAATCAGCCCCAGCATTTT.